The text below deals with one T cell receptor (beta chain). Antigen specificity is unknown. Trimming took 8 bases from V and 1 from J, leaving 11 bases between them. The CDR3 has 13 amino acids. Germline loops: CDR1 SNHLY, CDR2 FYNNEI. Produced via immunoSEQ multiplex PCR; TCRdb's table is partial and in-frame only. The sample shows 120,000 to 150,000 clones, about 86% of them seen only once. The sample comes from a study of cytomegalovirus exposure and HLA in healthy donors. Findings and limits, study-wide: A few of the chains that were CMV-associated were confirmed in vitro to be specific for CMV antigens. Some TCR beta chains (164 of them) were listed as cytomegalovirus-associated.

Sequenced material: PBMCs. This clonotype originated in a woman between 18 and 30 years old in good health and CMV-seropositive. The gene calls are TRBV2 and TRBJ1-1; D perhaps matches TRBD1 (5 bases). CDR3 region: CASGAQPNTEAFF. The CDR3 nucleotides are TGTGCCAGCGGGGCACAGCCGAACACTGAAGCTTTCTTT.